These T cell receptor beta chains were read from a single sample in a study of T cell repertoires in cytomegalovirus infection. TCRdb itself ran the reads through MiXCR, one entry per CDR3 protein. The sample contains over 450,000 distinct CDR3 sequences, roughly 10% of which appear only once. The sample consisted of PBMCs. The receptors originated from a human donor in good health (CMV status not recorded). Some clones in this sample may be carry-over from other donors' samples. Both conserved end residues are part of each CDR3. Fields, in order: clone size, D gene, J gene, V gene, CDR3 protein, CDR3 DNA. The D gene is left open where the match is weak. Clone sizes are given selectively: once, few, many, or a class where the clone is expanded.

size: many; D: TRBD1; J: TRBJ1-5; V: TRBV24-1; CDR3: CATSDPGQGGNQPQHF; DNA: TGTGCCACCAGTGATCCCGGACAGGGCGGGAATCAGCCCCAGCATTTT
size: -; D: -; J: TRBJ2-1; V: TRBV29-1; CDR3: CSVEPGERLNEQFF; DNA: TGCAGCGTAGAACCGGGGGAAAGGTTGAATGAGCAGTTCTTC
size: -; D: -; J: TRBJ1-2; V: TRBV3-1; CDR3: CASSQDTNYGYTF; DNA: TGTGCCAGCAGCCAGGATACTAACTATGGCTACACCTTC
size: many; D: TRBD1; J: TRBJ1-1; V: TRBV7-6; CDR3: CASSSRQGMNTEAFF; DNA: TGTGCCAGCAGCTCAAGACAGGGTATGAACACTGAAGCTTTCTTT
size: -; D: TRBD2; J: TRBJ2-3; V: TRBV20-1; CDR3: CSANPRLADTDTQYF; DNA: TGCAGTGCTAATCCCCGGCTAGCGGACACAGATACGCAGTATTTT
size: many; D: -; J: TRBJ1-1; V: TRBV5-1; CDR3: CASSLGAASPEAFF; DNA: TGCGCCAGCAGCTTGGGGGCCGCGTCTCCTGAAGCTTTCTTT
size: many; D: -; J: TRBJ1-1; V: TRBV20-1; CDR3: CSARPLGVQNTEAFF; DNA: TGCAGTGCTAGACCACTAGGGGTCCAGAACACTGAAGCTTTCTTT
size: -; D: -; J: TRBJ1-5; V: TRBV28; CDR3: CAGGGSNQPQHF; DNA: TGTGCCGGGGGGGGAAGCAATCAGCCCCAGCATTTT
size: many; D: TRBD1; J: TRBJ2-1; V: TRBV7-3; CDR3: CASSSGQDNEQFF; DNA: TGTGCCAGCAGCTCCGGACAGGATAATGAGCAGTTCTTC
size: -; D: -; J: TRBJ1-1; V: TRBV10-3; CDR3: CAISESETGNTEAFF; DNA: TGTGCCATCAGTGAGTCCGAGACAGGGAACACTGAAGCTTTCTTT
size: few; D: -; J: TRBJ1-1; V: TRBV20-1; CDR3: CSARDITGRGRTEAFF; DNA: TGCAGTGCTAGAGACATCACCGGGAGGGGACGAACTGAAGCTTTCTTT
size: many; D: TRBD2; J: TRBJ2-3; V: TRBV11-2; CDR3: CASSLKGAASGSLTDTQYF; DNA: TGTGCCAGCAGCTTGAAGGGTGCGGCTAGCGGGAGTCTCACAGATACGCAGTATTTT
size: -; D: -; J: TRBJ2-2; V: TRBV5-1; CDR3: CASHAGQSYTGELFF; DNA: TGCGCCAGCCATGCAGGACAGAGTTACACCGGGGAGCTGTTTTTT
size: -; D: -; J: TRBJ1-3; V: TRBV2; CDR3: CASRAGLPGNTIYF; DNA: TGTGCCAGCAGGGCAGGGCTTCCTGGAAACACCATATATTTT
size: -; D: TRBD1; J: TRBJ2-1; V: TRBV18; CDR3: CASSPGTGGVNEQFF; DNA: TGTGCCAGCTCACCCGGGACAGGGGGAGTCAATGAGCAGTTCTTC
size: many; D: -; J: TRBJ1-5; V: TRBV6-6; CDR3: CASSTPLGNQPQHF; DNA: TGTGCCAGCAGTACCCCCCTGGGCAATCAGCCCCAGCATTTT
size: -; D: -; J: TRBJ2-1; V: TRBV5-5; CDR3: CASSDGTFNEQFF; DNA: TGTGCCAGCAGCGACGGGACTTTCAATGAGCAGTTCTTC
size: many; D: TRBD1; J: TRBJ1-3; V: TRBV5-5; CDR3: CASSRSGTGAGNTIYF; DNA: TGTGCCAGCAGCCGATCCGGGACAGGGGCTGGAAACACCATATATTTT
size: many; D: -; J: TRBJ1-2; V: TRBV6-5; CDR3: CASSYSRANYGYTF; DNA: TGTGCCAGCAGTTACTCTCGGGCCAACTATGGCTACACCTTC
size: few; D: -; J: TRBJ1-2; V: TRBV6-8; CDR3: CASRTTQENGYTF; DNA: TGTGCCAGCAGGACAACCCAGGAGAATGGCTACACCTTC
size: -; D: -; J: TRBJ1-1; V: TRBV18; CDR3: CASSPAGWTEEAFF; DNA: TGTGCCAGCTCACCGGCCGGGTGGACAGAAGAAGCTTTCTTT
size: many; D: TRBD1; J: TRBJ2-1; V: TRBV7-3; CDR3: CASSTGAHNEQFF; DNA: TGTGCCAGCTCAACAGGGGCCCACAATGAGCAGTTCTTC
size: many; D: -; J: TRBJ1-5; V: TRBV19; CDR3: CASTTGNQPQHF; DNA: TGTGCCAGTACTACAGGGAACCAGCCCCAGCATTTT
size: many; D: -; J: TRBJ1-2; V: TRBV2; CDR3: CASKAAASYGYTF; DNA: TGTGCCAGCAAGGCCGCCGCTAGCTATGGCTACACCTTC
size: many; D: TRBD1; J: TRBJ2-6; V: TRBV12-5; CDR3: CASGPPGQRSGANVLTF; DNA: TGTGCTAGTGGTCCCCCGGGACAGCGCTCTGGGGCCAACGTCCTGACTTTC
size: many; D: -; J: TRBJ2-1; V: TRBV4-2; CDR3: CASSQGGAYNEQFF; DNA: TGTGCCAGCAGCCAAGGGGGCGCGTACAATGAGCAGTTCTTC
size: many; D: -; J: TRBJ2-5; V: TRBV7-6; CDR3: CASSLATETQYF; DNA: TGTGCCAGCAGCTTAGCGACGGAGACCCAGTACTTC
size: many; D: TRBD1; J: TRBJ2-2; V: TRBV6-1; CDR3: CASSLPTGGKGTGELFF; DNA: TGTGCCAGCAGTTTACCGACAGGGGGGAAGGGCACCGGGGAGCTGTTTTTT
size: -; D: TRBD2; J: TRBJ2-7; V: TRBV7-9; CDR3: CASRGGIKPYEQYF; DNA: TGTGCCAGCAGGGGGGGGATTAAACCCTACGAGCAGTACTTC
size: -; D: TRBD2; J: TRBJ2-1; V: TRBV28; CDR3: CASSFTTISGSFDNEQFF; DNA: TGTGCCAGCAGTTTCACCACGATTAGCGGGAGTTTCGACAATGAGCAGTTCTTC
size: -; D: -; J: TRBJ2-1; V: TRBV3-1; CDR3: CASSRGVGPDYNEQFF; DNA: TGTGCCAGCAGCCGAGGGGTGGGGCCAGATTACAATGAGCAGTTCTTC